Below, 15 T cell receptor beta chains from the same sample are listed, as sequenced in a study of CD8+CD57+ T cells in acquired aplastic anemia. The study profiled TCR beta VDJ and CDR3 using genomic DNA as template. From the reads, TCRdb called clonotypes with MiXCR, one entry per CDR3 protein. The sample lists about 42,000 distinct CDR3 sequences; roughly 65% were seen once. Sequencing input: sorted CD4+, CD8+, or CD8+CD57+ T cells (not recorded which) from PBMCs. The receptors were gathered from a human donor in good health, serving as a control.

The J gene is TRBJ1-1, the V gene TRBV28; maybe TRBD1 (5 bases). This CDR3 contains 12 residues. Trimming took off 5 bases at V and 7 bases at J, with 11 bases between the two ends. Germline-derived CDR1 and CDR2 are MDHEN and SYDVKM. CDR3 coding DNA: TGTGCCAGCAGTCCCGGACACCGTGAAGCTTTCTTT. Translating gives CASSPGHREAFF.

This clonotype has a single count. The chain couples TRBV9 to TRBJ2-7; D perhaps matches TRBD1 (5 bases). Trimming stripped 4 bases from V and 0 bases from J, with 14 bases between. Per the germline V gene, CDR1 is SGDLS and CDR2 is YYNGEE. The CDR3 runs 15 residues. The CDR3 here is CASSPPGRDSYEQYF. The CDR3 nucleotides are TGTGCCAGCAGCCCCCCCGGCAGGGACTCCTACGAGCAGTACTTC.

Concerning this clonotype: An end of the junction differs from the germline gene, which may be a read error. This chain connects TRBV11-1 to TRBJ2-3; D ambiguous. Germline CDR1 SGHAT, CDR2 FQDESV (reference sequence). The CDR3 totals 15 residues. Written as DNA, the CDR3 is TGTGCCAGCAGCTTAGGGGTCGGTCTCCTAGATACGCAATATTTT. Protein: CASSLGVGLLDTQYF.

The rearrangement uses TRBV7-2 and TRBJ2-3; D unresolved. Germline CDR1 SGHTA, CDR2 FQGNSA. V lost 5 bases and J lost 5, with 11 bases in between. This CDR3 has 13 residues. The chain's CDR3 is CASSVGLEDTQYF. The CDR3 DNA is TGTGCCAGCAGCGTGGGTTTGGAAGATACGCAGTATTTT.

The chain employs TRBV25-1 and TRBJ1-6; the D is unclear. V was pared by 6 bases and J by 7 bases, with 10 bases between. CDR1 and CDR2 from the germline V gene are MGHDK and SYGVNS. CDR3 length: 13 residues. The CDR3 DNA reads as TGTGCCAGCAGCTTGAACGTAAATTCACCCCTCCACTTT. Residues: CASSLNVNSPLHF.

The chain joins TRBV9 to TRBJ1-1; 7 bases are shared with TRBD1. CDR3 length equals 15 residues. Germline CDR1 SGDLS, CDR2 YYNGEE. With V trimmed by 4 bases and J by 3 bases, 9 bases remained unmatched. The CDR3 DNA reads as TGTGCCAGCAGCAGATTAACAGGGGTGGACACTGAAGCTTTCTTT. It is translated as CASSRLTGVDTEAFF.

This clonotype was recorded many times. The chain has TRBV6-1 and TRBJ1-6; 7 bases match TRBD1. V shed 6 bases, J shed 11 bases, and the junction held 10 bases outside the gene matches. The CDR3 covers 14 residues. The germline V gene encodes CDR1 MNHNS and CDR2 SASEGT. The CDR3 DNA is TGTGCCAGCAGCGCCGGGACAGCTCCTGCACCCCTCCACTTT. Its translation is CASSAGTAPAPLHF.

In regard to this clonotype: A much bigger clone sits one base away, suggesting this may be a read error. The DNA of the CDR3 is TGTGCCAGCACCTACCCCGAGAGGGCACGCGGCTACACCTTC. Amino acid sequence: CASTYPERARGYTF. The chain carries TRBV28 and TRBJ1-2; no clear D gene. The V gene's germline CDR1 is MDHEN and CDR2 SYDVKM. V was clipped by 7 bases and J by 8 bases, with 20 bases between them. The CDR3 is made up of 14 amino acids.

This clonotype was recorded a few times. In nucleotides, the CDR3 is TGTGCCAGCAGCTTAGTTTATTCGGGGCAGGGCTATGGCTACACCTTC. Translating it yields CASSLVYSGQGYGYTF. V gene TRBV7-8 combines with J gene TRBJ1-2; D possibly corresponds to TRBD1 (5 bases). CDR1 is SGHVS and CDR2 is FQNEAQ in the germline V gene. The CDR3 has 16 amino acids. V was trimmed by 1 base and J by 4 bases, leaving 16 bases between them. The full variable domain, in which reference TRBV7-8 and TRBJ1-2 provide the parts outside the CDR3, is GAGVSQSPRYKVAKRGQDVALRCDPISGHVSLFWYQQALGQGPEFLTYFQNEAQLDKSGLPSDRFFAERPEGSVSTLKIQRTQQEDSAVYLCASSLVYSGQGYGYTFGSGTRLTVV.

As to this clonotype: This may be a read error, as it is one base from a much larger clone. This chain links TRBV2 with TRBJ1-4; the D gene is possibly TRBD1 (6 bases). Germline CDR1 SNHLY, CDR2 FYNNEI. V was trimmed by 2 bases and J by 12 bases, leaving 19 bases between them. This CDR3 region has 15 residues. DNA of the CDR3: TGTGCCAGCAGTGAATTAAGGGGGAGCGGGGAAGAACTGTTTTTT. Its protein is CASSELRGSGEELFF.

This clonotype is a singleton in its sample. The rearrangement links TRBV7-8 to TRBJ2-7, with 8 bases that match TRBD2. This CDR3 is built from 12 residues. The junction had 1 base not matched to a gene; V was cut back by 9 bases and J by 0 bases. Germline loops: CDR1 SGHVS, CDR2 FQNEAQ. CDR3: CASTSGSYEQYF. As DNA, the CDR3 is TGTGCCAGTACTAGCGGCTCCTACGAGCAGTACTTC.

This rearrangement joins TRBV14 to TRBJ1-2, with D uncertain. Germline values: CDR1 SGHDN, CDR2 FVKESK. The CDR3 length is 14 residues. Trimming pared 0 bases from V and 5 bases from J, leaving 10 bases between. The CDR3 region has the DNA TGTGCCAGCAGCCAAGAGACTTTGGCGTATGGCTACACCTTC. It yields the protein CASSQETLAYGYTF.

The CDR3 is CASRGQGGQPQHF. DNA for the CDR3: TGTGCCAGTCGGGGACAGGGTGGGCAGCCCCAGCATTTT. The genes are TRBV2 and TRBJ1-5; the match to TRBD1 covers 9 bases. CDR1 and CDR2 from the germline V gene are SNHLY and FYNNEI. V lost 9 bases to trimming and J lost 7 bases; unmatched junction nucleotides: 7. This CDR3 region has 13 residues.

This clonotype showed up many times. This rearrangement joins TRBV11-2 to TRBJ2-2; the D is unclear. Germline V CDR1 and CDR2: SGHAT, FQNNGV. The CDR3 spans 14 residues. With 3 bases removed from V and 4 bases from J, the gap between germline ends came to 9 bases. The CDR3 reads CASSFDIGTGELFF. CDR3 sequence (DNA): TGTGCCAGCAGCTTTGATATAGGCACCGGGGAGCTGTTTTTT.

J is TRBJ1-5 and V is TRBV2; TRBD1 aligns across 11 bases. The germline gives CDR1 SNHLY, CDR2 FYNNEI. Losses at the gene ends were 6 bases for V and 5 bases for J; bases not matched to a gene: 3. This CDR3 is built from 14 residues. CDR3 sequence reads: CASRGTGGYQPQHF. For the CDR3, the DNA is TGTGCCAGCAGGGGGACAGGGGGTTATCAGCCCCAGCATTTT.